Shown below are 30 T cell receptor beta chains from a single sample sequenced in a study of T cells after yellow fever vaccination. TCRdb analysed the 5' RACE reads with MiXCR anew, one entry per CDR3 protein. The sample holds around 330,000 distinct CDR3 sequences, roughly 3.5% seen once. Specimen: PBMCs, collected on the day of the yellow fever booster vaccination. Receptors originate from a man aged 18 to 30 who received the YFV17D yellow fever vaccine.

In this sample, this clonotype turned up a few times. The genes are TRBV4-3 and TRBJ1-1; possible D gene TRBD1, 5 bases. V was shortened by 3 bases and J by 1 base, with 12 bases between the two germline ends. The CDR3 has 15 amino acids. The germline V gene has CDR1 LGHNA and CDR2 YSLEER. CDR3 nucleotides: TGCGCCAGCAGCCACGGAGGGGTCTGGAACACTGAAGCTTTCTTT. Protein sequence: CASSHGGVWNTEAFF.

This clonotype came up a few times. The CDR3: CASSPHAGADTEAFF. CDR3 nucleotide sequence: TGTGCCAGCAGCCCCCATGCGGGTGCCGACACTGAAGCTTTCTTT. The chain employs TRBV7-9 and TRBJ1-1; D is unclear. Between the trimmed V and J ends, which lost 5 bases and 3 bases, there was a span of 16 bases. The CDR3 totals 15 residues. Germline V CDR1 and CDR2: SEHNR, FQNEAQ (reference sequence). The complete variable domain, with remaining parts taken from reference TRBV7-9 and TRBJ1-1, reads DTGVSQNPRHKITKRGQNVTFRCDPISEHNRLYWYRQTLGQGPEFLTYFQNEAQLEKSRLLSDRFSAERPKGSFSTLEIQRTEQGDSAMYLCASSPHAGADTEAFFGQGTRLTVV.

This clonotype has ten or more counts. The rearrangement uses TRBV2 and TRBJ1-5; D possibly corresponds to TRBD1 (6 bases). CDR3 length: 15 residues. The germline gives CDR1 SNHLY, CDR2 FYNNEI. Trimming shortened V by 1 base and J by 0 bases, and 7 bases separated the two germline ends. CDR3 sequence: CASSEEGGSNQPQHF. The CDR3 DNA reads as TGTGCCAGCAGTGAAGAGGGGGGTAGCAATCAGCCCCAGCATTTT.

In this sample, this clonotype turned up many times. This rearrangement joins TRBV24-1 to TRBJ2-5, with 8 bases fitting TRBD1. Germline V gene lookup returns CDR1 KGHDR and CDR2 SFDVKD. The CDR3 has 13 amino acids. V shed 4 bases and J 5 bases; nucleotides not matched to a gene: 2. The CDR3 DNA reads TGTGCCACCAGTGAGAACAGGGGGGAGACCCAGTACTTC. Its translation is CATSENRGETQYF.

The V gene is TRBV7-9, the J gene TRBJ2-7, with a weak D call TRBD1 (6 bases). The CDR3 is made up of 11 amino acids. V shed 7 bases and J shed 10 bases, with 14 bases lying between them. The germline gives CDR1 SEHNR, CDR2 FQNEAQ (reference sequence). CDR3 DNA sequence: TGTGCCAGCACCCGCGGACAGAAACAGTACTTC. This codes for CASTRGQKQYF.

This clonotype was counted ten times or more. The chain carries TRBV4-3 and TRBJ2-3; D gene uncertain. CDR1 and CDR2 (germline): LGHNA, YSLEER. This CDR3 is 15 amino acids long. The V end was cut by 3 bases, the J end by 1 base, with 11 bases between. In DNA, the CDR3 is TGCGCCAGCAGCCAGGAGCATATGGGCACAGATACGCAGTATTTT. Translation gives CASSQEHMGTDTQYF.

This clonotype was seen a handful of times. V is TRBV5-4 and J is TRBJ1-2, with D tentatively TRBD1 (6 bases). This CDR3 contains 14 residues. V was shortened by 4 bases and J by 2 bases, with 12 bases between the two germline ends. Germline-derived CDR1 and CDR2 are SGHNT and YYREEE (reference sequence). The CDR3 DNA sequence: TGTGCCAGCAGCCCCACCCAGGGGAACTATGGCTACACCTTC. Translation: CASSPTQGNYGYTF.

At least ten counts were recorded for this clonotype. This chain joins TRBV12-3 or TRBV12-4 and TRBJ2-7; 8 nucleotides align to TRBD1. V gave up 5 bases and J gave up 2 bases; unmatched junction bases: 5. The CDR3 spans 14 residues. The CDR3 loop reads CASSPRQGPYEQYF. The CDR3 DNA reads as TGTGCCAGCAGTCCTCGACAGGGGCCCTACGAGCAGTACTTC.

The sample holds a few counts of this clonotype. The V gene is TRBV3-1, the J gene TRBJ2-1, with 10 bases matching TRBD1. Germline assignment: CDR1 LGHDT and CDR2 YNNKEL (reference sequence). There are 16 residues in the CDR3. The trim removed 6 bases at V and 4 bases at J, leaving 9 bases unmatched. The CDR3 DNA reads as TGTGCCAGCAGTCCACAACCGGGACAGGGGTACAATGAGCAGTTCTTC. It codes for CASSPQPGQGYNEQFF.

This clonotype came up a few times. J is TRBJ2-5 and V is TRBV28; D not certain. This CDR3 spans 14 amino acids. Per the germline V gene, CDR1 is MDHEN and CDR2 is SYDVKM. Deletions cut 5 bases from V and 7 bases from J, with 17 bases between. The CDR3 sequence is CASSPDPTSLTQYF. The CDR3 bases are TGTGCCAGCAGTCCCGATCCCACCTCTTTGACCCAGTACTTC.

There are many counts of this clonotype. This rearrangement joins TRBV6-2 or TRBV6-3 to TRBJ2-7; no definite D call. The CDR3 covers 13 residues. V lost 4 bases, J lost 4 bases, and 11 bases lay in between. Germline V lookup: CDR1 MNHEY, CDR2 SVGEGT. The CDR3 DNA reads TGTGCCAGCAGTTGGGTCTCCTGGTACGAGCAGTACTTC. It translates to CASSWVSWYEQYF.

This clonotype was counted at least ten times. This CDR3 is CASSQESGKLEAFF. The CDR3, as DNA: TGTGCCAGCAGCCAAGAGAGTGGAAAGCTGGAAGCTTTCTTT. J is TRBJ1-1 and V is TRBV4-2; D remains unclear. The CDR3 length is 14 residues. V dropped 0 bases and J dropped 8 bases, with 13 bases sitting between them. Germline assignment: CDR1 LGHNA and CDR2 YNFKEQ.

This clonotype was recorded many times. The chain employs TRBV3-1 and TRBJ1-4; tentatively, D is TRBD1 (6 bases). Trimming took 4 bases from V and 8 from J, leaving 14 bases between them. CDR1 and CDR2 (germline): LGHDT, YNNKEL (reference sequence). This CDR3 spans 14 amino acids. The CDR3 region has the DNA TGTGCCAGCAGCCTAGGGGGTCCGGGGGAAAAACTGTTTTTT. Its protein is CASSLGGPGEKLFF.

V and J are TRBV11-2 and TRBJ2-5; TRBD2 is a possible D gene (5 bases). The CDR3 consists of 16 residues. Trimming cost V 5 bases and J 0 bases, with 16 bases left between them. The germline V gene has CDR1 SGHAT and CDR2 FQNNGV. DNA for the CDR3: TGTGCCAGCAGCGAAGCACAGAGGAGGTACCAAGAGACCCAGTACTTC. Its translation: CASSEAQRRYQETQYF.

In its sample, this clonotype was seen a few times. This chain links TRBV4-1 with TRBJ1-2; the D gene is possibly TRBD1 (5 bases). The CDR3 has 14 amino acids. The germline V and J ends were trimmed by 4 bases and 1 base, with 10 bases remaining between them. The germline CDR1 and CDR2 sequences are MGHRA and YSYEKL. The CDR3 sequence: CASSRDRNNYGYTF. In nucleotides, the CDR3 is TGCGCCAGCAGCCGGGACCGCAATAACTATGGCTACACCTTC.

This clonotype occurred many times. V is TRBV7-9 and J is TRBJ2-2, with a possible D match to TRBD2 (5 bases). V lost 7 bases, J lost 8 bases, and 20 bases lay in between. The CDR3 is 15 amino acids. CDR1 is SEHNR, CDR2 FQNEAQ, per germline (reference sequence). The CDR3 sequence is CASKQPGVAIGELFF. The CDR3 region has the DNA TGTGCCAGCAAACAACCCGGGGTGGCCATTGGGGAGCTGTTTTTT.

This clonotype has a count of ten or more. The chain uses TRBV7-2 and TRBJ2-1, with 10 bases lining up with TRBD2. The V gene's germline CDR1 is SGHTA and CDR2 FQGNSA. Losses at the gene ends were 7 bases for V and 5 bases for J; bases not matched to a gene: 8. This CDR3 is built from 15 residues. The DNA for the CDR3 is TGTGCCAGCACACCCCGGCTAGCGGGGGACAATGAGCAGTTCTTC. Protein product: CASTPRLAGDNEQFF.

This clonotype was detected only a few times. The V gene is TRBV9, the J gene TRBJ2-1; TRBD2 aligns across 13 bases. CDR1 and CDR2 (germline): SGDLS, YYNGEE. V shed 4 bases and J 4 bases; nucleotides not matched to a gene: 5. The CDR3 sequence is 16 residues long. The CDR3 DNA reads as TGTGCCAGCAGCAACGGGACTAGCGGGGCATACAATGAGCAGTTCTTC. It codes for CASSNGTSGAYNEQFF. Full variable domain (remainder filled in from reference TRBV9 and TRBJ2-1): DSGVTQTPKHLITATGQRVTLRCSPRSGDLSVYWYQQSLDQGLQFLIQYYNGEERAKGNILERFSAQQFPDLHSELNLSSLELGDSALYFCASSNGTSGAYNEQFFGPGTRLTVL.

This clonotype was counted ten times or more. This rearrangement joins TRBV10-3 to TRBJ2-1; the match to TRBD2 covers 7 bases. Germline V gene lookup returns CDR1 ENHRY and CDR2 SYGVKD. There are 14 residues in the CDR3. V trimming: 2 bases; J trimming: 6 bases; junction bases outside the gene matches: 4. The CDR3 loop is CAISEELAANEQFF. CDR3 nucleotides: TGTGCCATCAGTGAGGAGCTAGCGGCCAATGAGCAGTTCTTC.

This clonotype was observed a few times. The V and J genes are TRBV25-1 and TRBJ2-3, with a weak D call TRBD2 (5 bases). Per germline, CDR1 MGHDK and CDR2 SYGVNS. The V end lost 6 bases, the J end lost 2 bases, and 9 bases lay between the germline ends. The CDR3 has 13 amino acids. CDR3 sequence (DNA): TGTGCCAGCAGGGACTGGTACACAGATACGCAGTATTTT. Its translation: CASRDWYTDTQYF.

The chain is built from TRBV6-5 and TRBJ2-3; the D gene could be TRBD1 or TRBD2 (5 bases each). The germline V and J ends were trimmed by 6 bases and 3 bases, with 16 bases remaining between them. CDR1 and CDR2 from the germline V gene are MNHEY and SVGAGI. The CDR3 length is 15 residues. The CDR3 spells CASREPGRWTDTQYF. DNA of the CDR3: TGTGCCAGCAGAGAACCGGGGCGCTGGACAGATACGCAGTATTTT.

This clonotype was counted between two and nine times. At one end the junction does not follow the germline gene, possibly because of a read error. The chain's CDR3 is CASSQEAVSSLLF. In DNA form, the CDR3 reads TGCGCCAGCAGCCAAGAAGCGGTGAGCTCCCTACTCTTC. The V and J genes are TRBV4-1 and TRBJ1-2; D not resolved. There are 13 residues in the CDR3. CDR1 is MGHRA and CDR2 is YSYEKL in the germline V gene.

The V and J genes are TRBV23-1 and TRBJ2-7; 11 bases map to TRBD1. TRBV23-1 is recorded as an ORF, its role being uncertain. The junction had 2 bases not matched to a gene; V was cut back by 6 bases and J by 4 bases. The CDR3 consists of 13 residues. The CDR3 region is CASRGQGEYEQYV. Here the CDR3 DNA reads TGCGCCAGCAGGGGACAGGGGGAGTACGAGCAGTACGTC.

This clonotype showed up just a few times. The gene calls are TRBV11-2 and TRBJ2-5; possibly TRBD1 for D (6 bases). This CDR3 comprises 15 residues. Between the trimmed V and J ends, which lost 4 bases and 2 bases, there was a span of 14 bases. Germline V gene sequence: CDR1 SGHAT, CDR2 FQNNGV. In nucleotides, the CDR3 is TGTGCCAGCAGCTCACTCAAAGGACAGCAAGAGACCCAGTACTTC. Its protein is CASSSLKGQQETQYF.

This clonotype was seen repeatedly, ten times or more. The chain uses TRBV12-3 or TRBV12-4 and TRBJ2-7, with D uncertain. The V and J ends lost 5 bases and 1 base respectively, with 15 bases between them. The CDR3 has 15 amino acids. DNA of the CDR3: TGTGCCAGCAGTCCCCGTTCGGCGAGGTCCTACGAGCAGTACTTC. It codes for CASSPRSARSYEQYF.

Regarding this clonotype: A much larger clone lies a single base off, so this may be a read error. The chain couples TRBV7-2 to TRBJ2-4; D might be TRBD2 (6 bases). Germline CDR1 is SGHTA and CDR2 is FQGNSA. The CDR3 runs to 16 residues. DNA for the CDR3: TGTGCCAGCAGCCAACAGATTATACTAGCCAAAAACATTCAGTGCTTC. Residues: CASSQQIILAKNIQCF. Filled out from reference TRBV7-2 and TRBJ2-4, the complete variable domain reads GAGVSQSPSNKVTEKGKDVELRCDPISGHTALYWYRQSLGQGLEFLIYFQGNSAPDKSGLPSDRFSAERTGGSVSTLTIQRTQQEDSAVYLCASSQQIILAKNIQCFGAGTRLSVL.

This clonotype came up many times. The V and J genes are TRBV2 and TRBJ2-7; 9 nucleotides align to TRBD1. V was clipped by 6 bases and J by 3 bases; unmatched bases: 6. This CDR3 is 14 amino acids long. Germline V gene lookup returns CDR1 SNHLY and CDR2 FYNNEI. This chain's CDR3 is CASSDRDRDYEQYF. CDR3 nucleotide sequence: TGTGCCAGCAGCGACCGGGACAGGGACTACGAGCAGTACTTC.

This clonotype has a count of ten or more. The chain joins TRBV19 to TRBJ1-1; D gene uncertain. Germline V gene sequence: CDR1 LNHDA, CDR2 SQIVND (reference sequence). The CDR3 spans 11 residues. V lost 4 bases to trimming and J lost 5 bases, with 5 bases between them. The DNA of the CDR3 is TGTGCCAGTAGTACGCGGACTGAAGCTTTCTTT. Translated, it gives CASSTRTEAFF.

The rearrangement links TRBV4-3 to TRBJ2-3, with 7 bases lining up with TRBD1. CDR3 length: 15 residues. Germline lookup yields CDR1 LGHNA and CDR2 YSLEER. After removal of 1 base from V and 1 base from J, the junction contained 2 bases not matched to a gene. The DNA of the CDR3 is TGCGCCAGCAGCCAAGCGGGACAGCGCACAGATACGCAGTATTTT. Its protein product is CASSQAGQRTDTQYF.

This clonotype was recorded at least ten times. The V and J genes are TRBV9 and TRBJ2-1; D ambiguous. CDR1 is SGDLS and CDR2 is YYNGEE in the germline V gene. CDR3 size: 15 residues. Deletions cut 4 bases from V and 4 bases from J, with 15 bases between. CDR3 sequence (DNA): TGTGCCAGCAGCCCTGGCGGACGGATTTACAATGAGCAGTTCTTC. It specifies CASSPGGRIYNEQFF.